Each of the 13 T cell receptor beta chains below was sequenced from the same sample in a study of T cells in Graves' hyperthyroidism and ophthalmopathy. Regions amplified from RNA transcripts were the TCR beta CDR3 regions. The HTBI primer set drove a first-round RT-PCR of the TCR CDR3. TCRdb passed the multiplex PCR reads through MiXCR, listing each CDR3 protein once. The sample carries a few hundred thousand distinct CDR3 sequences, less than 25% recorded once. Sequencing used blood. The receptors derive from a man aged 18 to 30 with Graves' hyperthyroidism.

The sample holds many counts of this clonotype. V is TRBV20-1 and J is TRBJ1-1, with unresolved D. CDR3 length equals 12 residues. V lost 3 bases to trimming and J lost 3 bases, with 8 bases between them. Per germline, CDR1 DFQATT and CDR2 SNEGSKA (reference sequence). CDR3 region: CSASHTYTEAFF. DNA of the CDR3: TGCAGTGCTAGTCACACCTACACTGAAGCTTTCTTT.

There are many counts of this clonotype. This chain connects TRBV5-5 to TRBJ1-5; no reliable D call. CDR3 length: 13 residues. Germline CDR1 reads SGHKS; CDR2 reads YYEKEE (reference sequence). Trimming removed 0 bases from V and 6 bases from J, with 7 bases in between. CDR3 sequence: CASSLDSGQPQHF. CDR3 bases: TGTGCCAGCAGCTTGGACAGCGGTCAGCCCCAGCATTTT.

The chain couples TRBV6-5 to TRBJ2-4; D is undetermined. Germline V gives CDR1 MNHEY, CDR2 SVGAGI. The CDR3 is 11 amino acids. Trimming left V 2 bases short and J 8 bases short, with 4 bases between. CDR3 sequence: CASSYLDIQYF. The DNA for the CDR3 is TGTGCCAGCAGTTACCTGGACATTCAGTACTTC.

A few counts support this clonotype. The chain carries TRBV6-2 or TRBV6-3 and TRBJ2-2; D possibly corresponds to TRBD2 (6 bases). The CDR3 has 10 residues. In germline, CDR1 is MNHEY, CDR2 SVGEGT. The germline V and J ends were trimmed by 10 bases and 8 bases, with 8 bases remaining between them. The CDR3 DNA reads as TGTGCCACCCGGGGGGGGGAGCTGTTTTTT. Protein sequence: CATRGGELFF.

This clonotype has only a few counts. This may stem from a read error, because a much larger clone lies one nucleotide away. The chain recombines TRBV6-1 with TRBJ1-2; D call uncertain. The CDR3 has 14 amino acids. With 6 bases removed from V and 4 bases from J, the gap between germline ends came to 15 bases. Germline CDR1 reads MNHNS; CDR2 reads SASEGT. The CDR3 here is CASRPGGRGYGYTF. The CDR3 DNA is TGTGCCAGCAGACCTGGCGGACGGGGCTATGGCTACACCTTC.

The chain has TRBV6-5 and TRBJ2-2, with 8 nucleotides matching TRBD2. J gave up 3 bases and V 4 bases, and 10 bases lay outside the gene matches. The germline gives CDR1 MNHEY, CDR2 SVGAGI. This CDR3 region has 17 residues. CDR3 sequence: CASSSHRAGVYTGELFF. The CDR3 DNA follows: TGTGCCAGCAGTTCTCACCGAGCGGGGGTGTACACCGGGGAGCTGTTTTTT.

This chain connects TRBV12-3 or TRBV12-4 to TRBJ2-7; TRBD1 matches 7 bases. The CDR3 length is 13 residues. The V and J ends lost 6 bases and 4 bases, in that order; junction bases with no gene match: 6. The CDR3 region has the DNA TGTGCCAGCAGACAACAGGGGAATTACGAGCAGTACTTC. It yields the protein CASRQQGNYEQYF.

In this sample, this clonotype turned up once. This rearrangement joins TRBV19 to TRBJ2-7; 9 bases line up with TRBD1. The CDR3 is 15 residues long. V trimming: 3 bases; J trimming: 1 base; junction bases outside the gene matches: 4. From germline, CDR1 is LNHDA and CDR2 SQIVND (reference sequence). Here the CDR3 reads CASSIDGTGSYEQYF. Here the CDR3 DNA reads TGTGCCAGTAGTATTGACGGGACAGGGTCCTACGAGCAGTACTTC.

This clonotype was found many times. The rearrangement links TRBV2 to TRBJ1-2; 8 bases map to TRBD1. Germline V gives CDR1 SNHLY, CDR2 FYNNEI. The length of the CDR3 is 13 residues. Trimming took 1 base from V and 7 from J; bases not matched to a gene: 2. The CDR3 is CASSEGQGTGYTF. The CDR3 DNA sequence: TGTGCCAGCAGTGAAGGACAGGGGACTGGCTACACCTTC.

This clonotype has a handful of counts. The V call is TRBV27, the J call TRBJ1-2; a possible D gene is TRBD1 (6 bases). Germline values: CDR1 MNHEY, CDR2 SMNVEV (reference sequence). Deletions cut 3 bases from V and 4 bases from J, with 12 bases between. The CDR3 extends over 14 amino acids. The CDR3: CASSLQGIGYGYTF. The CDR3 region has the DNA TGTGCCAGCAGTTTGCAGGGGATCGGCTATGGCTACACCTTC.

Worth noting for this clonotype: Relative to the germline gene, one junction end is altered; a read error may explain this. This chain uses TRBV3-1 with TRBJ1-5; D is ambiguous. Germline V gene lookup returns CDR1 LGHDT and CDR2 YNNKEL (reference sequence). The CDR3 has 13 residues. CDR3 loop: CASSPGSSQPQHF. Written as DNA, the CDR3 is TGTGCCAGCTCCCCGGGGAGCAGTCAGCCCCAGCATTTT.

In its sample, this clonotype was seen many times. CDR3 in DNA: TGCAGTGCTAGAGATTGGGAGACAGGGGACCACGAGCAGTACTTC. This translates into CSARDWETGDHEQYF. The rearrangement uses TRBV20-1 and TRBJ2-7, with 8 bases lining up with TRBD1. The trim removed 0 bases at V and 5 bases at J, leaving 9 bases unmatched. Germline V gives CDR1 DFQATT, CDR2 SNEGSKA (reference sequence). The length of the CDR3 is 15 residues.

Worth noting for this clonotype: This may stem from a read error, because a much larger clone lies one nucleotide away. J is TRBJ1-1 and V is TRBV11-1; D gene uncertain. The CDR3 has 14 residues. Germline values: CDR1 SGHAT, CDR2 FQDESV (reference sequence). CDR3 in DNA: TGTGCCAGCAGCCGCCAGGATATTAGCACTGAAGCTTGCTTT. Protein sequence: CASSRQDISTEACF.